This entry lists 9 T cell receptor beta chains sequenced from one sample in a study of T cells in Graves' hyperthyroidism and ophthalmopathy. Amplified TCR beta CDR3 regions came from RNA transcripts. TCR CDR3 underwent first-round RT-PCR with the HTBI primer set. TCRdb itself ran the multiplex PCR reads through MiXCR, one entry per CDR3 protein. The sample lists 600,000 or so distinct CDR3 sequences; about 16% were seen once. Sample: blood. The source is a young woman with Graves' hyperthyroidism.

This clonotype occurred many times. V usage is TRBV20-1 and J usage is TRBJ2-1; D gene uncertain. Germline values: CDR1 DFQATT, CDR2 SNEGSKA (reference sequence). The CDR3 consists of 12 residues. Trimming took off 7 bases at V and 5 bases at J, with 12 bases between the two ends. The CDR3 protein is CSGSRRHNEQFF. In nucleotides, the CDR3 is TGCAGTGGATCACGGCGACACAATGAGCAGTTCTTC.

The sample holds a few counts of this clonotype. The genes are TRBV20-1 and TRBJ2-5; tentative D call: TRBD2 (5 bases). The CDR3 spans 13 residues. Per the germline V gene, CDR1 is DFQATT and CDR2 is SNEGSKA (reference sequence). V dropped 3 bases and J dropped 0 bases, with 8 bases sitting between them. CDR3 DNA: TGCAGTGCTAGGAGGAGGAACCAAGAGACCCAGTACTTC. Its protein is CSARRRNQETQYF.

This clonotype showed up many times. The rearrangement links TRBV30 to TRBJ2-1; D not resolved. V lost 0 bases, J lost 0 bases, and 9 bases lay in between. The CDR3 is 15 amino acids. From germline, CDR1 is GTSNPN and CDR2 SVGIG (reference sequence). CDR3 region: CAWSVRAGSYNEQFF. DNA for the CDR3: TGTGCCTGGAGTGTACGAGCAGGCTCCTACAATGAGCAGTTCTTC. Looking up the rest from reference TRBV30 and TRBJ2-1 gives the full variable domain: SQTIHQWPATLVQPVGSPLSLECTVEGTSNPNLYWYRQAAGRGLQLLFYSVGIGQISSEVPQNLSASRPQDRQFILSSKKLLLSDSGFYLCAWSVRAGSYNEQFFGPGTRLTVL.

This chain uses TRBV3-1 with TRBJ2-2; D is ambiguous. Germline V gives CDR1 LGHDT, CDR2 YNNKEL (reference sequence). Trimming took 2 bases from V and 4 from J, leaving 2 bases between them. The CDR3 length is 12 residues. CDR3 in amino acids: CASSQLTGELFF. The DNA for the CDR3 is TGTGCCAGCAGCCAACTCACCGGGGAGCTGTTTTTT. Supplemented by reference TRBV3-1 and TRBJ2-2, the full variable domain reads DTAVSQTPKYLVTQMGNDKSIKCEQNLGHDTMYWYKQDSKKFLKIMFSYNNKELIINETVPNRFSPKSPDKAHLNLHINSLELGDSAVYFCASSQLTGELFFGEGSRLTVL.

The V call is TRBV20-1, the J call TRBJ2-1; the match to TRBD2 covers 10 bases. The CDR3 has 14 amino acids. Germline-derived CDR1 and CDR2 are DFQATT and SNEGSKA (reference sequence). V was pared by 7 bases and J by 7 bases, with 10 bases of the junction left unmatched. CDR3 sequence (DNA): TGCAGTGAAATCGGGCTAGCGGGAGTAAATGAGCAGTTCTTC. This translates into CSEIGLAGVNEQFF.

The rearrangement links TRBV7-9 to TRBJ1-4, with D possibly matching TRBD1 (5 bases). Deletions cut 5 bases from V and 7 bases from J, with 8 bases between. Germline assignment: CDR1 SEHNR and CDR2 FQNEAQ (reference sequence). The CDR3 runs 12 residues. CDR3 residues: CASSRGTEKLFF. DNA for the CDR3: TGTGCCAGCAGCCGCGGGACTGAAAAACTGTTTTTT.

This clonotype was seen only a few times. This chain connects TRBV2 to TRBJ2-2; D ambiguous. Trimming shortened V by 5 bases and J by 4 bases, and 14 bases separated the two germline ends. The CDR3 consists of 15 residues. Germline values: CDR1 SNHLY, CDR2 FYNNEI. The CDR3 is CASSNPNRATGELFF. CDR3 nucleotides: TGTGCCAGCAGTAACCCGAACAGAGCCACCGGGGAGCTGTTTTTT.

At least ten counts were recorded for this clonotype. The V call is TRBV5-1, the J call TRBJ2-7; perhaps TRBD2 as D (6 bases). This CDR3 contains 14 residues. Germline V gene data show CDR1 as SGHRS and CDR2 as YFSETQ. V was cut by 0 bases and J by 0 bases, with 7 bases left in between. CDR3 loop: CASSLVSGSYEQYF. Here the CDR3 DNA reads TGCGCCAGCAGCTTGGTTAGCGGCTCCTACGAGCAGTACTTC.

This clonotype has a count of ten or more. This sequence joins TRBV27 and TRBJ2-1; 7 bases line up with TRBD2. The germline gives CDR1 MNHEY, CDR2 SMNVEV (reference sequence). The trim removed 6 bases at V and 8 bases at J, leaving 10 bases unmatched. The CDR3 contains 14 residues. CDR3 nucleotides: TGTGCCAGCAGCCTAGGGTGGGGAGGGGATGAGCAGTTCTTC. Translating it yields CASSLGWGGDEQFF.